This T cell receptor (beta chain) stems from a study of immune evolution from preneoplasia to lung adenocarcinoma. Study results and limitations: T cell clonality was higher in KRAS-mutant than EGFR-mutant or wild-type nodules. Clonality was highest in normal lung, lower in later-stage lesions apparently.

A remark on this clone: Its specificity is unknown.

V was clipped by 1 base and J by 7 bases; unmatched bases: 11. CDR3 size: 18 residues. Germline CDR1 is MNHEY and CDR2 is SMNVEV (reference sequence). Clones were read by immunoSEQ multiplex PCR, and TCRdb kept only the in-frame ones, dropping some. The sample includes around 9,300 clones, approximately 79% of them seen just once. The chain joins TRBV27 to TRBJ2-1, with 12 nucleotides matching TRBD2. The sequence came from an older person with lung adenocarcinoma. The sequenced sample consisted of FFPE lung adenocarcinoma in situ tissue. This CDR3 is CASSLFLAGGGRDNEQFF. CDR3 sequence (DNA): TGTGCCAGCAGTTTATTCCTAGCGGGGGGGGGTCGGGATAATGAGCAGTTCTTC.